A selection of T cell receptor beta chains follows, all from one sample in a study of T cells in localized non-small cell lung cancer. The data were produced by immunoSEQ multiplex PCR, yet TCRdb's version contains in-frame clones alone and is incomplete. Found here are approximately 80,000 clones, 70% to 90% of them singletons; the top ten hold roughly 9%. The sample here was peripheral blood, taken before any cancer treatment. Source of these receptors: an older female donor with stage I lung adenocarcinoma. CDR3s include the opening cysteine and the closing phenylalanine or tryptophan. The D gene is left open where the match is weak. Size tells how often a clone was seen (once, few, many) or the class of an expanded clone, and some rows leave it out.

cdr3_length	v_call	clone_size	d_call	j_call	cdr3_aa	cdr3_nt
14	TRBV5-1	-	-	TRBJ1-2	CASSNRLNPYGYTF	TGCGCCAGCAGCAACAGATTAAACCCCTATGGCTACACCTTC
15	TRBV6-6	-	-	TRBJ2-2	CATEAVGAGTGELFF	TGTGCCACTGAGGCCGTAGGGGCGGGCACCGGGGAGCTGTTTTTT
14	TRBV6-6	-	-	TRBJ2-7	CASSDGAASYEQYF	TGTGCCAGCTCTGATGGGGCGGCGTCCTACGAGCAGTACTTC
16	TRBV27	-	-	TRBJ1-5	CASRRGGVYSNQPQHF	TGTGCCAGCCGCCGAGGGGGGGTCTATAGCAATCAGCCCCAGCATTTT
14	TRBV7-2	once	-	TRBJ1-2	CASSLAWDSTGYTF	TGTGCCAGCAGCCTCGCCTGGGATTCGACTGGCTACACCTTC
18	TRBV5-4	-	TRBD1	TRBJ1-1	CASSKLGTGGRMNTEAFF	TGTGCCAGCAGCAAGCTTGGGACAGGGGGCCGAATGAACACTGAAGCTTTCTTT
19	TRBV9	-	TRBD2	TRBJ2-2	CASSVGRGRSGANTGELFF	TGTGCCAGCAGCGTAGGCAGGGGACGTAGCGGGGCAAACACCGGGGAGCTGTTTTTT
16	TRBV19	-	TRBD2	TRBJ2-1	CASNQAGLAGQNEQFF	TGTGCCAGTAACCAAGCCGGACTAGCGGGGCAGAATGAGCAGTTCTTC
16	TRBV5-4	-	TRBD1	TRBJ1-5	CASSSGQGGLNQPQHF	TGTGCCAGCAGCTCTGGACAGGGAGGGTTGAATCAGCCCCAGCATTTT
11	TRBV20-1	-	-	TRBJ1-2	CSASEGVGYTF	TGCAGTGCTAGTGAGGGGGTTGGCTACACCTTC
19	TRBV5-4	-	TRBD2	TRBJ2-5	CASSLSQGLAGWGEETQYF	TGTGCCAGCAGCTTGTCCCAGGGACTAGCGGGATGGGGGGAAGAGACCCAGTACTTC
17	TRBV28	-	TRBD2	TRBJ2-1	CASSPPGPSGSFNEQFF	TGTGCCAGCAGTCCGCCTGGCCCTAGCGGGAGTTTTAATGAGCAGTTCTTC
14	TRBV7-2	-	-	TRBJ2-7	CASSLSLQDYEQYF	TGTGCCAGCAGCTTATCCTTACAAGATTACGAGCAGTACTTC
12	TRBV29-1	-	-	TRBJ2-7	CSVRQGGYEQYF	TGCAGCGTCAGACAGGGAGGTTACGAGCAGTACTTC
13	TRBV5-8	-	-	TRBJ2-7	CASSLLHTYEQYF	TGTGCCAGCAGCTTGTTACATACCTACGAGCAGTACTTC